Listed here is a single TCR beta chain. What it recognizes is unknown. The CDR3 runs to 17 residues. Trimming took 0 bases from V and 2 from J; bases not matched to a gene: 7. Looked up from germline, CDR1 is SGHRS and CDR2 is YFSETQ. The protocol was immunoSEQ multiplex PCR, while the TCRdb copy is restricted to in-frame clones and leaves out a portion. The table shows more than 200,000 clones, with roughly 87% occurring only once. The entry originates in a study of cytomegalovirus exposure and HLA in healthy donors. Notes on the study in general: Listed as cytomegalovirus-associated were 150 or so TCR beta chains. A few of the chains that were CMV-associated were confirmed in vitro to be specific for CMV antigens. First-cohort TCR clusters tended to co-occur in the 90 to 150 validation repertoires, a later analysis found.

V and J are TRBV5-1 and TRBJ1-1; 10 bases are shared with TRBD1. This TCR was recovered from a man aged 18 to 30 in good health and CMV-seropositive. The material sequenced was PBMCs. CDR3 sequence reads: CASSLVWDRGFNTEAFF. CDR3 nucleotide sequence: TGCGCCAGCAGCTTGGTTTGGGACAGGGGCTTCAACACTGAAGCTTTCTTT. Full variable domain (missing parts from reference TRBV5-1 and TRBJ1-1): KAGVTQTPRYLIKTRGQQVTLSCSPISGHRSVSWYQQTPGQGLQFLFEYFSETQRNKGNFPGRFSGRQFSNSRSEMNVSTLELGDSALYLCASSLVWDRGFNTEAFFGQGTRLTVV.